The 19 T cell receptor beta chains reported below all come from one sample, sequenced in a study of T cell changes during pregnancy in multiple sclerosis. Data came from immunoSEQ multiplex PCR; TCRdb stores just in-frame clones and leaves some out. The sample consists of approximately 29,000 clones, around nine tenths of them appearing once. The material was CD8+ T cells from peripheral blood mononuclear cells, obtained before pregnancy. The receptor source for this set is a female donor with multiple sclerosis, enrolled in a pregnancy study.

The chain combines TRBV27 with TRBJ2-1; D is possibly TRBD1 (6 bases). V lost 9 bases and J 2 bases, leaving 11 bases between the germline ends. This CDR3 contains 13 residues. Looked up from germline, CDR1 is MNHEY and CDR2 is SMNVEV (reference sequence). CDR3 loop: CASAGETYNEQFF. The CDR3 bases are TGTGCCAGTGCAGGGGAAACCTACAATGAGCAGTTCTTC.

The V gene is TRBV29-1, the J gene TRBJ2-7, with 9 bases that match TRBD1. Per germline, CDR1 SQVTM and CDR2 ANQGSEA. V lost 6 bases to trimming and J lost 3 bases; unmatched junction nucleotides: 15. The CDR3 loop spans 16 amino acids. DNA for the CDR3: TGCAGCGTCAGGGCGGACAGGGGATCGACGGGCTACGAGCAGTACTTC. It codes for CSVRADRGSTGYEQYF.

The chain uses TRBV9 and TRBJ2-1, with 10 nucleotides matching TRBD2. Germline CDR1 and CDR2: SGDLS and YYNGEE. The trim removed 0 bases at V and 8 bases at J, leaving 5 bases unmatched. The CDR3 covers 15 residues. CDR3 region: CASSVGGTSADEQFF. CDR3 nucleotides: TGTGCCAGCAGCGTAGGGGGGACTAGCGCCGATGAGCAGTTCTTC.

The J gene is TRBJ2-1, the V gene TRBV6-5, with a weak D call TRBD2 (5 bases). Deletions cut 6 bases from V and 4 bases from J, with 10 bases between. The CDR3 is made up of 13 amino acids. Germline CDR1 MNHEY, CDR2 SVGAGI. The CDR3 loop reads CASSKIAYNEQFF. CDR3 in DNA: TGTGCCAGCAGCAAGATAGCGTACAATGAGCAGTTCTTC.

The J gene is TRBJ2-3, the V gene TRBV28; 7 bases are shared with TRBD1. The germline V gene encodes CDR1 MDHEN and CDR2 SYDVKM. J was trimmed by 3 bases and V by 8 bases; bases with no gene match: 5. This CDR3 comprises 13 residues. The CDR3 DNA is TGTGCCAGCCAAGACAGGGCGACAGATACGCAGTATTTT. Protein: CASQDRATDTQYF.

The chain joins TRBV6-4 to TRBJ2-1; perhaps TRBD1 as D (5 bases). This CDR3 has 13 residues. Trimming shortened V by 4 bases and J by 4 bases, and 8 bases separated the two germline ends. CDR1 and CDR2 (germline): MRHNA, SNTAGT. The CDR3 nucleotides are TGTGCCAGCAGTGCTGACAGTTACAATGAGCAGTTCTTC. Its translation: CASSADSYNEQFF.

DNA of the CDR3: TGTGCCAGTAGTATGCGGGGCCTATCCTACGAGCAGTACTTC. Amino acid sequence: CASSMRGLSYEQYF. The gene calls are TRBV19 and TRBJ2-7, with D perhaps TRBD2 (6 bases). CDR1 is LNHDA and CDR2 is SQIVND in the germline V gene (reference sequence). Trimming shortened V by 3 bases and J by 1 base, and 10 bases separated the two germline ends. The CDR3 totals 14 residues.

The rearrangement uses TRBV10-3 and TRBJ2-5; possibly TRBD1 for D (6 bases). The CDR3 loop spans 16 amino acids. V lost 4 bases to trimming and J lost 0 bases, with 15 bases between them. Germline CDR1 is ENHRY and CDR2 is SYGVKD. CDR3 coding DNA: TGTGCCATCAGTGGCTCACCCGACAGGTACCAAGAGACCCAGTACTTC. This translates into CAISGSPDRYQETQYF.

The CDR3 DNA reads TGTGCCAGCAGCCCGAGACTAGCGGGAAACACCGGGGAGCTGTTTTTT. This codes for CASSPRLAGNTGELFF. J is TRBJ2-2 and V is TRBV4-2; 11 bases align to TRBD2. The germline CDR1 and CDR2 sequences are LGHNA and YNFKEQ. V shed 4 bases, J shed 2 bases, and the junction held 3 bases outside the gene matches. CDR3 length: 16 residues.

This clone occurred once. The rearrangement joins TRBV29-1 to TRBJ1-2, with 9 nucleotides matching TRBD1. Per germline, CDR1 SQVTM and CDR2 ANQGSEA. The V and J ends lost 5 bases and 6 bases, in that order; junction bases with no gene match: 7. The CDR3 length is 13 residues. Here the CDR3 reads CSVLGQGRNGYTF. The DNA of the CDR3 is TGCAGCGTTTTGGGACAGGGTCGGAATGGCTACACCTTC.

The rearrangement links TRBV6-4 to TRBJ2-6; TRBD1 matches at 10 bases. Losses at the gene ends were 4 bases for V and 1 base for J; bases not matched to a gene: 7. This CDR3 has 18 amino acids. The germline V gene has CDR1 MRHNA and CDR2 SNTAGT. The CDR3 sequence is CASSGRGQGTSGANVLTF. For the CDR3, the DNA is TGTGCCAGCAGTGGACGGGGACAGGGGACTTCTGGGGCCAACGTCCTGACTTTC.

V usage is TRBV19 and J usage is TRBJ2-1, with 7 positions matching TRBD2. This CDR3 has 14 amino acids. Per germline, CDR1 LNHDA and CDR2 SQIVND (reference sequence). V gave up 5 bases and J gave up 8 bases; unmatched junction bases: 9. CDR3 sequence reads: CASSRWDYGDEQFF. Here the CDR3 DNA reads TGTGCCAGTAGTCGCTGGGACTATGGGGATGAGCAGTTCTTC.

The rearrangement links TRBV5-1 to TRBJ2-7; 9 nucleotides match TRBD2. V shed 0 bases, J shed 5 bases, and the junction held 3 bases outside the gene matches. Germline CDR1 reads SGHRS; CDR2 reads YFSETQ. This CDR3 region has 14 residues. The CDR3 region is CASSLGGTSHEQYF. In DNA, the CDR3 is TGCGCCAGCAGCTTGGGGGGGACTAGCCACGAGCAGTACTTC.

The CDR3 DNA is TGTGCCAGCAGCTCCACCGGGACAGCTCTCTACAATGAGCAGTTCTTC. Its translation is CASSSTGTALYNEQFF. This rearrangement joins TRBV5-4 to TRBJ2-1, with 7 bases matching TRBD1. The length of the CDR3 is 16 residues. The germline gives CDR1 SGHNT, CDR2 YYREEE (reference sequence). After removal of 3 bases from V and 3 bases from J, the junction contained 9 bases not matched to a gene.

The gene calls are TRBV28 and TRBJ2-1, with 11 positions matching TRBD2. The junction had 16 bases not matched to a gene; V was cut back by 6 bases and J by 12 bases. Germline V CDR1 and CDR2: MDHEN, SYDVKM. The CDR3 sequence is 16 residues long. The CDR3 spells CASRPLAGVGAGVQFF. In nucleotides, the CDR3 is TGTGCCAGCAGGCCACTAGCGGGAGTGGGGGCGGGTGTGCAGTTCTTC.

The V call is TRBV27, the J call TRBJ2-2; TRBD2 might be the D (5 bases). Germline V lookup: CDR1 MNHEY, CDR2 SMNVEV (reference sequence). The CDR3 loop spans 13 amino acids. V was trimmed by 4 bases and J by 5 bases, leaving 8 bases between them. CDR3 loop: CASSSDLTGELFF. The CDR3 DNA reads TGTGCCAGCAGTTCGGACTTAACCGGGGAGCTGTTTTTT.

This sequence joins TRBV11-2 and TRBJ2-1, with 7 bases fitting TRBD1. The germline CDR1 and CDR2 sequences are SGHAT and FQNNGV. V gave up 5 bases and J gave up 4 bases; unmatched junction bases: 11. The CDR3 consists of 16 residues. In nucleotides, the CDR3 is TGTGCCAGCAGCCCCCTCTCTGACAGGGTGTACAATGAGCAGTTCTTC. This translates into CASSPLSDRVYNEQFF.

The genes are TRBV21-1 and TRBJ2-7; the table's D call, TRBD1, was not checked against the DNA. TRBV21-1 represents a pseudogene. The CDR3 covers 14 residues. The CDR3: CASSMEQGGHEQYF. The CDR3 DNA follows: TGTGCCAGCAGCATGGAACAGGGGGGACACGAGCAGTACTTC.

The CDR3 reads CASSPFSGRSYNEQFF. Here the CDR3 DNA reads TGTGCCAGCAGCCCATTTAGCGGGAGGTCTTACAATGAGCAGTTCTTC. The V gene is TRBV9, the J gene TRBJ2-1; 10 bases fit TRBD2. CDR3 length: 16 amino acids. The germline CDR1 and CDR2 sequences are SGDLS and YYNGEE. Trimming cost V 4 bases and J 4 bases; bases outside gene matches: 8.